This T cell receptor beta chain was profiled in a study of OX40 agonist ivuxolimab in advanced cancers. The CDR3 is 13 residues long. Trimming stripped 4 bases from V and 6 bases from J, with 12 bases between. CDR1 is KGHSH and CDR2 is LQKENI in the germline V gene. The repertoire was sequenced with immunoSEQ multiplex PCR; TCRdb's copy has only in-frame clones and lacks some. The sample has more than 85,000 clones; approximately 89% are singletons. The chain is built from TRBV18 and TRBJ1-2; TRBD1 is a possible D gene (5 bases). The clonotype comes from an adult with an advanced solid tumor such as melanoma, head and neck, liver or kidney cancer. Material: CD4+ or CD8+ T cells sorted from blood, obtained in a trial of the OX40 agonist ivuxolimab. CDR3 amino acids: CASSRGEGNGYTF. For the CDR3, the DNA is TGTGCCAGCTCACGGGGCGAGGGGAATGGCTACACCTTC.